Following are 21 T cell receptor beta chains from one sample sequenced in a study of Ad26.COV2.S vaccination and SARS-CoV-2 variants. Sequenced by immunoSEQ multiplex PCR; TCRdb stores in-frame clones only, minus some. The data hold about 280,000 clones, with more than 75% observed a single time. Sample treatment: over 15 received Ad26.COV2.S at low or high dose, single or two shots; 5 received placebo; per-sample allocation not given. Sampling occurred on day 63 after the first vaccine or placebo injection. The source was peripheral blood, collected in a trial of Ad26.COV2.S vaccine versus placebo. Source of these receptors: a person aged 18-65 years who received the Ad26.COV2.S COVID-19 vaccine or a placebo.

This rearrangement joins TRBV30 to TRBJ1-3; a weak D match, TRBD1 (5 bases). Germline V CDR1 and CDR2: GTSNPN, SVGIG (reference sequence). CDR3 length equals 13 residues. V dropped 4 bases and J dropped 2 bases, with 9 bases sitting between them. The CDR3 bases are TGTGCCTGGAAGGAGACAGCTGGAAACACCATATATTTT. It yields the protein CAWKETAGNTIYF.

This chain uses TRBV7-9 with TRBJ2-2; D unclear. The CDR3 has 15 residues. Trimming left V 0 bases short and J 1 base short, with 6 bases between. Germline V gene data show CDR1 as SEHNR and CDR2 as FQNEAQ (reference sequence). The CDR3 region is CASSLAGMNTGELFF. The DNA for the CDR3 is TGTGCCAGCAGCTTAGCGGGGATGAACACCGGGGAGCTGTTTTTT.

The chain recombines TRBV6-5 with TRBJ2-2; D may be TRBD1 or TRBD2 (5 bases each). This CDR3 contains 14 residues. V lost 2 bases and J lost 7, with 11 bases in between. Germline V gene sequence: CDR1 MNHEY, CDR2 SVGAGI. The CDR3 DNA reads as TGTGCCAGCAGTTACAGGGGACGGAGCGGGGAGCTGTTTTTT. Its protein is CASSYRGRSGELFF.

The chain links TRBV9 to TRBJ2-4; 8 bases agree with TRBD2. Germline lookup yields CDR1 SGDLS and CDR2 YYNGEE. V lost 4 bases and J lost 4; bases outside the gene matches: 16. The CDR3 is made up of 18 amino acids. CDR3 amino acids: CASSPRKAGAGGKNIQYF. CDR3 nucleotide sequence: TGTGCCAGCAGCCCCCGGAAGGCCGGCGCGGGGGGAAAAAACATTCAGTACTTC.

The chain links TRBV7-3 to TRBJ2-5; 9 bases are shared with TRBD1. The CDR3 spans 15 residues. Trimming at V came to 3 bases and at J to 4 bases, leaving 6 bases not matched to a gene. Per germline, CDR1 SGHTA and CDR2 FQGTGA. This chain's CDR3 is CASSFTGGRGETQYF. The DNA for the CDR3 is TGTGCCAGCAGCTTCACAGGGGGCAGGGGAGAGACCCAGTACTTC.

The chain links TRBV6-5 to TRBJ2-7; 9 bases match TRBD2. Per germline, CDR1 MNHEY and CDR2 SVGAGI. This CDR3 contains 16 residues. The V and J ends lost 3 bases and 2 bases, in that order; junction bases with no gene match: 8. The CDR3 DNA is TGTGCCAGCAGTTATACTTCAGCGGGGGGAGCCTACGAGCAGTACTTC. Translated: CASSYTSAGGAYEQYF.

The chain recombines TRBV19 with TRBJ1-1, with 7 bases aligning to TRBD1. This CDR3 spans 15 amino acids. V lost 0 bases and J lost 9; bases outside the gene matches: 10. Germline V gene sequence: CDR1 LNHDA, CDR2 SQIVND (reference sequence). This CDR3 is CASSIDLEGARKAFF. In nucleotides, the CDR3 is TGTGCCAGTAGTATAGACCTTGAGGGGGCTCGGAAAGCTTTCTTT.

The V call is TRBV28, the J call TRBJ2-5; 8 nucleotides align to TRBD1. Germline CDR1 is MDHEN and CDR2 is SYDVKM. V was pared by 1 base and J by 2 bases, with 3 bases of the junction left unmatched. CDR3 size: 15 residues. CDR3 bases: TGTGCCAGCAGTTTATCCTACAGGGGGCAAGAGACCCAGTACTTC. Its protein product is CASSLSYRGQETQYF.

This rearrangement joins TRBV7-9 to TRBJ1-1; no clear D gene. Germline values: CDR1 SEHNR, CDR2 FQNEAQ (reference sequence). The CDR3 length is 15 residues. Trimming took off 1 base at V and 2 bases at J, with 11 bases between the two ends. The CDR3 protein is CASSLERWGNTEAFF. DNA for the CDR3: TGTGCCAGCAGCTTAGAGAGATGGGGAAACACTGAAGCTTTCTTT.

Regarding this clone: The same CDR3 also results from other DNA sequences found in this sample. The chain couples TRBV4-1 to TRBJ1-2, with a weak D call TRBD1 (5 bases). Germline V gene lookup returns CDR1 MGHRA and CDR2 YSYEKL. The CDR3 is 13 amino acids. With 4 bases removed from V and 4 bases from J, the gap between germline ends came to 10 bases. CDR3 nucleotides: TGCGCCAGCAGCCCTTCGGGGGGCTATGGCTACACCTTC. This gives the protein CASSPSGGYGYTF.

This clone was seen more than once but under ten times. The DNA of the CDR3 is TGTGCCAGCAGCCAAAGAGGCTCTGCGGGAAACACCATATATTTT. This gives the protein CASSQRGSAGNTIYF. V usage is TRBV5-4 and J usage is TRBJ1-3; no reliable D call. Trimming took 4 bases from V and 4 from J, leaving 15 bases between them. Germline V CDR1 and CDR2: SGHNT, YYREEE (reference sequence). The CDR3 is 15 residues long.

The genes are TRBV27 and TRBJ2-1; the D is unclear. CDR1 is MNHEY, CDR2 SMNVEV, per germline (reference sequence). The V end was cut by 3 bases, the J end by 10 bases, with 22 bases between. This CDR3 spans 16 amino acids. For the CDR3, the DNA is TGTGCCAGCAGTTTCGAGGCCAGCCCGCGTCATCGAGAGCAGTTCTTC. This translates into CASSFEASPRHREQFF.

This clone was observed a few times. This sequence joins TRBV7-9 and TRBJ2-7; possible D gene TRBD1, 7 bases. V was trimmed by 3 bases and J by 5 bases, leaving 17 bases between them. The CDR3 is made up of 15 amino acids. Germline lookup yields CDR1 SEHNR and CDR2 FQNEAQ (reference sequence). CDR3 bases: TGTGCCAGCAGCTTTAGAGGGACAGCGGGCAACGAGCAGTACTTC. Protein: CASSFRGTAGNEQYF. Supplemented by reference TRBV7-9 and TRBJ2-7, the full variable domain reads DTGVSQNPRHKITKRGQNVTFRCDPISEHNRLYWYRQTLGQGPEFLTYFQNEAQLEKSRLLSDRFSAERPKGSFSTLEIQRTEQGDSAMYLCASSFRGTAGNEQYFGPGTRLTVT.

V and J are TRBV5-1 and TRBJ2-3; a weak D match, TRBD2 (5 bases). Germline V gene data show CDR1 as SGHRS and CDR2 as YFSETQ. The ends were cut back, 0 bases at V and 6 bases at J, with 11 bases in the middle. The CDR3 runs to 14 residues. CDR3 sequence (DNA): TGCGCCAGCAGCTTGGGGCGGGCCGACGATACGCAGTATTTT. The encoded protein is CASSLGRADDTQYF.

Details on this clone: Other nucleotide sequences from this sample produce the same CDR3. The V gene is TRBV7-3, the J gene TRBJ1-1; the D gene is possibly TRBD1 (5 bases). CDR3 length: 14 residues. CDR1 and CDR2 from the germline V gene are SGHTA and FQGTGA. V lost 1 base to trimming and J lost 1 base, with 7 bases between them. DNA for the CDR3: TGTGCCAGCAGCTTAATGGGGCCGAACACTGAAGCTTTCTTT. As protein: CASSLMGPNTEAFF.

V is TRBV9 and J is TRBJ2-1, with TRBD2 matching 11 bases. The ends lost 4 bases at V and 16 bases at J; junction bases unmatched: 13. This CDR3 is built from 14 residues. Germline V gives CDR1 SGDLS, CDR2 YYNGEE. Here the CDR3 DNA reads TGTGCCAGCAGCTCCCTCCTAGCGGGGGGACTGCGCTTCTTC. Residues: CASSSLLAGGLRFF.

The chain combines TRBV12-2 with TRBJ2-3; the tabulated D call, TRBD1, remains unverified against the DNA. TRBV12-2 is a pseudogene locus. The CDR3 runs to 17 residues. CDR3 region: CASRLRDPGQGADTQYF. The CDR3 DNA reads TGTGCAAGTCGCTTAAGGGATCCGGGACAGGGGGCAGATACGCAGTATTTT.

The chain carries TRBV10-2 and TRBJ2-1; TRBD2 agrees at 13 bases. CDR1 is WSHSY and CDR2 is SAAADI in the germline V gene. CDR3 length: 13 amino acids. Losses at the gene ends were 9 bases for V and 6 bases for J; bases not matched to a gene: 2. CDR3 protein: CASRTSGSNEQFF. The CDR3 DNA follows: TGCGCCAGTCGGACTAGCGGGAGCAATGAGCAGTTCTTC.

This chain links TRBV18 with TRBJ1-2; 7 bases map to TRBD1. The CDR3 totals 15 residues. CDR1 is KGHSH, CDR2 LQKENI, per germline. V shed 3 bases, J shed 4 bases, and the junction held 8 bases outside the gene matches. The CDR3 DNA reads as TGTGCCAGCTCACCCGGACAGGCCACCTCCTATGGCTACACCTTC. The encoded protein is CASSPGQATSYGYTF. The variable domain in full, completed from reference TRBV18 and TRBJ1-2, reads NAGVMQNPRHLVRRRGQEARLRCSPMKGHSHVYWYRQLPEEGLKFMVYLQKENIIDESGMPKERFSAEFPKEGPSILRIQQVVRGDSAAYFCASSPGQATSYGYTFGSGTRLTVV.

The V call is TRBV28, the J call TRBJ1-6; D perhaps matches TRBD1 (6 bases). Germline CDR1 reads MDHEN; CDR2 reads SYDVKM. The V end was cut by 5 bases, the J end by 9 bases, with 17 bases between. The CDR3 length is 15 residues. In DNA form, the CDR3 reads TGTGCCAGCAGTCTCTCTCAGGGGAATAGTTCACCCCTCCACTTT. Translation gives CASSLSQGNSSPLHF.

This clone has just a few counts. This chain uses TRBV12-5 with TRBJ2-2, with TRBD1 matching over 9 bases. The trim removed 6 bases at V and 5 bases at J, leaving 4 bases unmatched. The CDR3 runs to 14 residues. Germline CDR1 is LGHNT and CDR2 is FRNRAP. CDR3 in DNA: TGTGCTAGTGGCGGACAGGGGAATACCGGGGAGCTGTTTTTT. Translated, it gives CASGGQGNTGELFF.